The clone carrying this TCR beta chain was detected a few times. The antigen is undetermined. The data were taken from a study of cytomegalovirus exposure and HLA in healthy donors. Study-wide results and caveats: Reported findings show TCR beta sequences accurately forecast HLA-A and HLA-B alleles in most subjects. Sequencing had likely introduced a cluster of highly shared sequence variants as an artifact.

The PCR contained 60 Vbeta and 13 Jbeta primers. Some clones are missing from TCRdb's copy, which holds only in-frame ones; the method was immunoSEQ multiplex PCR. The sample comprises about 230,000 clones, more than 75% of which are singletons, and 0.24% rests with the top ten. The V segment lost 2 bases and the J segment 2 bases; nucleotides outside the gene matches: 1. The CDR3 extends over 14 amino acids. Germline CDR1 and CDR2: KGHSH and LQKENI. The TCR sequence derives from a girl aged 2-10 years in good health and CMV-seronegative. The sequencing sample was made of PBMCs. This chain uses TRBV18 with TRBJ1-1; 8 positions match TRBD1. The CDR3 here is CASSPDRGNTEAFF. The CDR3 DNA follows: TGTGCCAGCTCACCAGACAGGGGCAACACTGAAGCTTTCTTT.